A selection of T cell receptor beta chains follows, all from one sample in a study of spatial heterogeneity in lung cancer. One entry per CDR3 protein, called by TCRdb with MiXCR from the 5' RACE reads. The sample lists 5,000 or so distinct CDR3 sequences; 25% to 35% were seen once. The specimen comprised lung tumor tissue, sampled at surgery. These receptors all come from a female donor with early-stage non-small cell lung cancer. CDR3s include the opening cysteine and the closing phenylalanine or tryptophan. Each record gives: V gene, CDR3 protein.

V: TRBV12-3/TRBV12-4
CDR3: CASSAGGLLYNEQFF

V: TRBV28
CDR3: CASSSTISSYEQYF

V: TRBV11-2
CDR3: CASSIAGGGYNEQFF

V: TRBV24-1
CDR3: CATIRDFYNEQFF

V: TRBV5-1
CDR3: CASSPPTNTQYF

V: TRBV5-5
CDR3: CASNMQFF

V: TRBV5-5
CDR3: CASSLDSFNEKLFF

V: TRBV29-1
CDR3: CSVEADGGTGGGTQYF

V: TRBV20-1
CDR3: CSAIAGRSYEQYF

V: TRBV20-1
CDR3: CSARPSSILNYEQYF

V: TRBV5-1
CDR3: CASSLGQTFSYNEQFF

V: TRBV7-8
CDR3: CASSLTQGAGANVLTF

V: TRBV6-2/TRBV6-3
CDR3: CASSLTPDSTREQFF

V: TRBV7-9
CDR3: CASSFGYPNSGANVLTF

V: TRBV4-2
CDR3: CASSRETGGKWEQYF

V: TRBV20-1
CDR3: CSAGQGGFTEAFF

V: TRBV5-1
CDR3: CASRSGPDTEAFF

V: TRBV12-3/TRBV12-4
CDR3: CASSFGGEQYF